The sequence of this T cell receptor (beta chain) was determined in a study of OX40 agonist ivuxolimab in advanced cancers. The data were produced by immunoSEQ multiplex PCR, yet TCRdb's version contains in-frame clones alone and is incomplete. The sample lists approximately 24,000 clones; 65% to 85% were seen once. Germline values: CDR1 SGDLS, CDR2 YYNGEE. CDR3 size: 15 residues. V was pared by 4 bases and J by 2 bases, with 14 bases between. This clone came up a few times. The receptor was isolated from an adult with an advanced solid tumor such as melanoma, head and neck, liver or kidney cancer. The J gene is TRBJ2-3, the V gene TRBV9, with D unresolved. Sequenced here: CD4+ or CD8+ T cells sorted from blood, sampled in a trial of the OX40 agonist ivuxolimab. DNA for the CDR3: TGTGCCAGCAGCCCCTGGGCCGCGCTCACAGATACGCAGTATTTT. Protein sequence: CASSPWAALTDTQYF.